The 26 T cell receptor beta chains presented below share a single source sample, sequenced in a study of blood T cell repertoires in COVID-19. Method: immunoSEQ multiplex PCR; TCRdb's copy keeps in-frame clones and lacks some. The sample shows roughly 300,000 clones, over 80% of them seen only once. Sequencing was carried out using peripheral blood. The origin of the receptors is a middle-aged woman who had recovered from COVID-19.

DNA of the CDR3: TGTGCCAGCAGTCCCCGGGCAGGGTACTCTGGAAACACCATATATTTT. Translating it yields CASSPRAGYSGNTIYF. The genes are TRBV6-6 and TRBJ1-3; the D gene is possibly TRBD1 (5 bases). V lost 5 bases and J 0 bases, leaving 14 bases between the germline ends. Germline V gene lookup returns CDR1 MNHNY and CDR2 SVGAGI (reference sequence). The CDR3 is 16 amino acids.

CDR3 sequence reads: CASSPPPGTQTYEQYF. DNA for the CDR3: TGTGCCAGCAGCCCACCGCCCGGGACACAGACCTACGAGCAGTACTTC. The chain is built from TRBV5-6 and TRBJ2-7; TRBD1 might be the D (6 bases). Trimming stripped 4 bases from V and 2 bases from J, with 19 bases between. Germline CDR1 and CDR2: SGHDT and YYEEEE. The CDR3 has 16 residues.

V is TRBV6-5 and J is TRBJ1-1; 7 bases match TRBD1. Trimming removed 0 bases from V and 11 bases from J; junction bases left unmatched: 9. Germline V lookup: CDR1 MNHEY, CDR2 SVGAGI. CDR3 size: 14 residues. CDR3 in amino acids: CASSYSGDSWEAFF. In DNA form, the CDR3 reads TGTGCCAGCAGTTACTCGGGGGACAGTTGGGAGGCTTTCTTT.

V and J are TRBV24-1 and TRBJ2-1; 7 bases are a match to TRBD1. The V and J ends lost 3 bases and 7 bases, in that order; junction bases with no gene match: 11. CDR3 size: 16 residues. CDR1 KGHDR and CDR2 SFDVKD come from the germline V gene. The CDR3 sequence: CATSDTAGGSRNEQFF. DNA for the CDR3: TGTGCCACCAGTGATACCGCAGGGGGTTCTCGGAATGAGCAGTTCTTC.

The V and J genes are TRBV6-2 or TRBV6-3 and TRBJ1-2; TRBD1 agrees at 7 bases. Trimming took 5 bases from V and 2 from J; bases not matched to a gene: 14. Germline assignment: CDR1 MNHEY and CDR2 SVGEGT. The CDR3 length is 17 residues. In DNA, the CDR3 is TGTGCCAGCAGTGTCCCCGGGACAGAAGAGCCCAACTATGGCTACACCTTC. This translates into CASSVPGTEEPNYGYTF.

This clone has just one count. The gene calls are TRBV6-5 and TRBJ1-6, with D maybe TRBD1 (5 bases). The germline V gene encodes CDR1 MNHEY and CDR2 SVGAGI. CDR3 length: 14 residues. V lost 8 bases, J lost 6 bases, and 14 bases lay in between. The CDR3 protein is CASVGRGGNSPLHF. The CDR3, as DNA: TGTGCCAGCGTCGGTAGGGGAGGTAATTCACCCCTCCACTTT.

This clone came up once. In DNA, the CDR3 is TGTGCCAGCAGTTACCGGTTGGCGGCAGATACGCAGTATTTT. It codes for CASSYRLAADTQYF. The rearrangement joins TRBV6-5 to TRBJ2-3; D is undetermined. CDR1 is MNHEY, CDR2 SVGAGI, per germline. There are 14 residues in the CDR3. V lost 2 bases and J 4 bases, leaving 10 bases between the germline ends.

The genes are TRBV15 and TRBJ2-1; 11 nucleotides match TRBD2. CDR3 length: 17 amino acids. CDR1 and CDR2 from the germline V gene are LNHNV and YYDKDF (reference sequence). The J segment lost 2 bases and the V segment lost 5 bases, leaving 8 bases of the junction unmatched. As DNA, the CDR3 is TGTGCCACCAGCCCGTATCGACTAGCGGGACCCTACAATGAGCAGTTCTTC. Translated: CATSPYRLAGPYNEQFF.

The CDR3 reads CAVGQGATGELFF. The CDR3 DNA reads TGCGCCGTGGGACAGGGGGCCACCGGGGAGCTGTTTTTT. V is TRBV10-2 and J is TRBJ2-2, with 12 bases lining up with TRBD1. Germline CDR1 is WSHSY and CDR2 is SAAADI. This CDR3 is built from 13 residues. V shed 11 bases, J shed 4 bases, and the junction held 2 bases outside the gene matches.

V is TRBV6-2 or TRBV6-3 and J is TRBJ1-1; 11 bases line up with TRBD1. V lost 0 bases to trimming and J lost 5 bases; unmatched junction nucleotides: 5. Germline-derived CDR1 and CDR2 are MNHEY and SVGEGT. The CDR3 loop spans 16 amino acids. CDR3 nucleotides: TGTGCCAGCAGTTACTCCGGACAGGGGGCGAGTACTGAAGCTTTCTTT. This gives the protein CASSYSGQGASTEAFF.

This rearrangement joins TRBV12-5 to TRBJ1-1; no reliable D call. Looked up from germline, CDR1 is LGHNT and CDR2 is FRNRAP. There are 13 residues in the CDR3. V was trimmed by 6 bases and J by 1 base, leaving 9 bases between them. CDR3 in DNA: TGTGCTAGTGGCTATTCATCGAACACTGAAGCTTTCTTT. Residues: CASGYSSNTEAFF.

The gene calls are TRBV11-2 and TRBJ1-4, with 9 bases aligning to TRBD1. The germline gives CDR1 SGHAT, CDR2 FQNNGV. There are 15 residues in the CDR3. Trimming cost V 5 bases and J 7 bases; bases outside gene matches: 8. This CDR3 reads CASSPGDRVAEKLFF. The CDR3 bases are TGTGCCAGCAGCCCTGGGGACAGGGTAGCTGAAAAACTGTTTTTT.

A note on this clone: One end of the junction is discordant with germline, which a read error may explain. The chain combines TRBV6-5 with TRBJ1-2; D unclear. The CDR3 runs 13 residues. From germline, CDR1 is MNHEY and CDR2 SVGAGI. The CDR3 region is CASSYSAYSREIF. CDR3 sequence (DNA): TGTGCCAGCAGTTACTCGGCGTACAGCCGGGAAATCTTC.

The chain uses TRBV1 and TRBJ1-1. TRBV1 is shown as a pseudogene. The CDR3 has 15 amino acids. The CDR3 bases are TGCACCAGCAGCCAGGAGGGAGAACTGTGGACTGAAGCTTTCTTT. Translating gives CTSSQEGELWTEAFF.

The chain uses TRBV5-6 and TRBJ2-5, with 8 bases aligning to TRBD1. The V segment lost 2 bases and the J segment 5 bases; nucleotides outside the gene matches: 5. The CDR3 consists of 14 residues. The germline V gene has CDR1 SGHDT and CDR2 YYEEEE. The CDR3 loop is CASSFQGALETQYF. The CDR3 nucleotides are TGTGCCAGCAGCTTCCAGGGGGCATTGGAGACCCAGTACTTC.

This chain links TRBV6-2 or TRBV6-3 with TRBJ2-7, with 7 nucleotides matching TRBD2. The junction had 9 bases not matched to a gene; V was cut back by 4 bases and J by 3 bases. The V gene's germline CDR1 is MNHEY and CDR2 SVGEGT. The CDR3 has 15 residues. The CDR3, as DNA: TGTGCCAGCAGTTCCCGCGGGGGACTACACTACGAGCAGTACTTC. This translates into CASSSRGGLHYEQYF.

The chain employs TRBV6-1 and TRBJ2-5; TRBD2 matches 11 bases. With 4 bases clipped from V and 2 bases from J, the junction kept 12 bases outside the gene matches. The CDR3 extends over 18 amino acids. Germline CDR1 and CDR2: MNHNS and SASEGT. CDR3 sequence: CASSVELAGGPGQETQYF. The CDR3 coding sequence is TGTGCCAGCAGTGTGGAGTTAGCGGGGGGGCCGGGGCAAGAGACCCAGTACTTC.

This clone was seen only once. The chain joins TRBV5-1 to TRBJ2-7, with a possible D match to TRBD1 (6 bases). The CDR3 totals 15 residues. Germline V gene data show CDR1 as SGHRS and CDR2 as YFSETQ. Between the trimmed V and J ends, which lost 2 bases and 6 bases, there was a span of 18 bases. CDR3 nucleotides: TGCGCCAGCAGCTTAGGGACATATCAGGGATCCGAGCAGTACTTC. This sequence encodes CASSLGTYQGSEQYF.

The chain carries TRBV24-1 and TRBJ2-1; 11 nucleotides agree with TRBD1. J lost 10 bases, V lost 4 bases, and 14 bases had no gene match. The CDR3 is made up of 17 amino acids. The germline gives CDR1 KGHDR, CDR2 SFDVKD. CDR3 coding DNA: TGTGCCACCAGTGACCTCCGGACAGGGGGCAGGTCAAGGGAGCAGTTCTTC. It translates to CATSDLRTGGRSREQFF.

The rearrangement joins TRBV27 to TRBJ2-7; D unclear. Germline loops: CDR1 MNHEY, CDR2 SMNVEV (reference sequence). Trimming removed 5 bases from V and 5 bases from J, with 19 bases in between. The CDR3 is 15 residues long. The CDR3 nucleotides are TGTGCCAGCAGTGCACCCCCCGCCGGGTCCGACGAGCAGTACTTC. As protein: CASSAPPAGSDEQYF.

The chain carries TRBV3-1 (or the pseudogene TRBV3-2) and TRBJ2-3, with 10 bases that match TRBD2. The CDR3 covers 18 residues. J lost 0 bases, V lost 5 bases, and 11 bases had no gene match. From germline, CDR1 is LGHDT and CDR2 YNNKEL (reference sequence). DNA for the CDR3: TGTGCCAGCAGCTTAGTAGCGGGGGGCCTTATTAGCACAGATACGCAGTATTTT. As protein: CASSLVAGGLISTDTQYF.

The chain combines TRBV18 with TRBJ2-5, with a tentative D call TRBD1 (6 bases). The germline V gene encodes CDR1 KGHSH and CDR2 LQKENI. Trimming took off 3 bases at V and 3 bases at J, with 8 bases between the two ends. The CDR3 extends over 13 amino acids. DNA for the CDR3: TGTGCCAGCTCACCTAACAGGGAAGAGACCCAGTACTTC. Amino acid sequence: CASSPNREETQYF.

The chain has TRBV29-1 and TRBJ2-5; D remains unclear. Trimming took 3 bases from V and 1 from J, leaving 9 bases between them. CDR1 is SQVTM, CDR2 ANQGSEA, per germline. The CDR3 extends over 13 amino acids. The chain's CDR3 is CSVDRLAQETQYF. CDR3 nucleotides: TGCAGCGTTGATCGACTGGCCCAAGAGACCCAGTACTTC.

The rearrangement links TRBV11-2 to TRBJ1-4; 8 nucleotides line up with TRBD1. V was pared by 3 bases and J by 3 bases, with 6 bases of the junction left unmatched. The germline V gene has CDR1 SGHAT and CDR2 FQNNGV. The CDR3 loop spans 16 amino acids. In nucleotides, the CDR3 is TGTGCCAGCAGCTTTACAGGGGGTGGGGCTAATGAAAAACTGTTTTTT. It specifies CASSFTGGGANEKLFF. Using reference TRBV11-2 and TRBJ1-4 for the parts outside the CDR3, the full variable domain is EAGVAQSPRYKIIEKRQSVAFWCNPISGHATLYWYQQILGQGPKLLIQFQNNGVVDDSQLPKDRFSAERLKGVDSTLKIQPAKLEDSAVYLCASSFTGGGANEKLFFGSGTQLSVL.

This rearrangement joins TRBV6-5 to TRBJ1-4, with 7 bases matching TRBD1. Germline V gene data show CDR1 as MNHEY and CDR2 as SVGAGI. V shed 8 bases, J shed 5 bases, and the junction held 8 bases outside the gene matches. The CDR3 has 14 residues. CDR3 nucleotide sequence: TGTGCCAGCGTCTCTGGGACAGTAAATGAAAAACTGTTTTTT. Translating gives CASVSGTVNEKLFF.

In nucleotides, the CDR3 is TGCGCCAGCAGCTTGGGACAGGGGGTTGGCGAAAAACTGTTTTTT. This encodes CASSLGQGVGEKLFF. This chain joins TRBV5-1 and TRBJ1-4; 9 bases are shared with TRBD1. CDR1 SGHRS and CDR2 YFSETQ come from the germline V gene. The CDR3 has 15 amino acids. J was trimmed by 8 bases and V by 0 bases; bases with no gene match: 5. Full variable domain (rest looked up from reference TRBV5-1 and TRBJ1-4): KAGVTQTPRYLIKTRGQQVTLSCSPISGHRSVSWYQQTPGQGLQFLFEYFSETQRNKGNFPGRFSGRQFSNSRSEMNVSTLELGDSALYLCASSLGQGVGEKLFFGSGTQLSVL.